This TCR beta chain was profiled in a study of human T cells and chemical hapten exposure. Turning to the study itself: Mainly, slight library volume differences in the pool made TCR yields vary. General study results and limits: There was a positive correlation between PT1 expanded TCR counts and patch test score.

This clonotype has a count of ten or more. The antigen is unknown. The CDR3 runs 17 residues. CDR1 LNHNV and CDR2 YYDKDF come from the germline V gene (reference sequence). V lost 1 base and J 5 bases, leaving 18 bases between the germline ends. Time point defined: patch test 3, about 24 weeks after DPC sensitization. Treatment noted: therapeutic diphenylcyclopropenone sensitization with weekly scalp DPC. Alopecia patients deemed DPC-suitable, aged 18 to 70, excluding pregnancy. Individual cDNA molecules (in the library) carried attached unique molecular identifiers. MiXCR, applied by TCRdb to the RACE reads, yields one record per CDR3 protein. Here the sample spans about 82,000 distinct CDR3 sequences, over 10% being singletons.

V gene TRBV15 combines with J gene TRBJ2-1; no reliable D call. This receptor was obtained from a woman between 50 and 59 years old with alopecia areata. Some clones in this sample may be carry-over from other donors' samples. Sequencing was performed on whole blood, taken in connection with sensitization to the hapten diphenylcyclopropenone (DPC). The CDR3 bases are TGTGCCACCAGCAGAGTGGGCTCGGGCCGTGGAGACAATGAGCAGTTCTTC. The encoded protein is CATSRVGSGRGDNEQFF.